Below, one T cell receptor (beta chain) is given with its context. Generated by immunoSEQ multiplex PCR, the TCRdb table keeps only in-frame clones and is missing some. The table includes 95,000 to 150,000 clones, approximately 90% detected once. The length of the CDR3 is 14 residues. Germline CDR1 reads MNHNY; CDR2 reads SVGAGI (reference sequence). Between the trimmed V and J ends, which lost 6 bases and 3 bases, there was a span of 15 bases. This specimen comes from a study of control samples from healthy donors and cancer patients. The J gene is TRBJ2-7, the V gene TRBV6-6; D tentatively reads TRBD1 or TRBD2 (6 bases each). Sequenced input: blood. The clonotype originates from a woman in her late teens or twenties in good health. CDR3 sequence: CASRTGGAVYEQYF. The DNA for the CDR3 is TGTGCCAGCAGAACCGGGGGCGCAGTCTACGAGCAGTACTTC.